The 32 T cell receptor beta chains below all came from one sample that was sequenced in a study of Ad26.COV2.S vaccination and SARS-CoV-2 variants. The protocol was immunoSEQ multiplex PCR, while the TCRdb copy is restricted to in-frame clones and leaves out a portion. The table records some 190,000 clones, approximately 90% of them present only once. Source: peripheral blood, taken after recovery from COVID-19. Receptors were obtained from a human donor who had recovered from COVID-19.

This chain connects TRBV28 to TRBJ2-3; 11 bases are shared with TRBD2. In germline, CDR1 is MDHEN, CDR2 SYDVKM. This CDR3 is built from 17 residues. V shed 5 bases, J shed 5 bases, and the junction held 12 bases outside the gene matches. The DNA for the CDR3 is TGTGCCAGCAGTCCACGGTTAGGTAGCGGGGGGGGAGATACGCAGTATTTT. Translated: CASSPRLGSGGGDTQYF.

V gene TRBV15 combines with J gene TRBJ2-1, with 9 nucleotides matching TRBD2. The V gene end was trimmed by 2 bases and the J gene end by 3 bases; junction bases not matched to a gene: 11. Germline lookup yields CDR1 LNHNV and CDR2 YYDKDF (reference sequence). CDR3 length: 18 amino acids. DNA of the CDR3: TGTGCCACCAGCAGAACCCTCGAGGAAGCGGGAGGCTACAATGAGCAGTTCTTC. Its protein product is CATSRTLEEAGGYNEQFF. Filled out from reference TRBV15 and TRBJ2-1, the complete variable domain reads DAMVIQNPRYQVTQFGKPVTLSCSQTLNHNVMYWYQQKSSQAPKLLFHYYDKDFNNEADTPDNFQSRRPNTSFCFLDIRSPGLGDTAMYLCATSRTLEEAGGYNEQFFGPGTRLTVL.

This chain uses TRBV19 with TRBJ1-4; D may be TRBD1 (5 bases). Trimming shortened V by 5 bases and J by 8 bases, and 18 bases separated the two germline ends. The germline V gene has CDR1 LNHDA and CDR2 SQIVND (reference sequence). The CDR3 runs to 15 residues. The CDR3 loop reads CASSPSAGKGEKLFF. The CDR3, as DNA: TGTGCCAGTAGTCCAAGCGCAGGGAAAGGCGAAAAACTGTTTTTT.

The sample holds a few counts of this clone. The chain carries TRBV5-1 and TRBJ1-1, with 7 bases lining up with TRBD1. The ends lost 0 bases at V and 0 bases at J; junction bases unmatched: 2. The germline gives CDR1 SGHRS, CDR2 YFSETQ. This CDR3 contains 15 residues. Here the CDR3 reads CASSLVQGVNTEAFF. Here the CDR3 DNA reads TGCGCCAGCAGCTTGGTTCAGGGGGTGAACACTGAAGCTTTCTTT.

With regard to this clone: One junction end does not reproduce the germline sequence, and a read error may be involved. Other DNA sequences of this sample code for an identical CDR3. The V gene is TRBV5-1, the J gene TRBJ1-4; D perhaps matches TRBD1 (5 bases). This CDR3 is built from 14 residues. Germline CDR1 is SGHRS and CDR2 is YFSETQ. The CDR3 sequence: CASSLGRTNEKLFF. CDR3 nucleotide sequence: TGCGCCAGCAGTTTGGGACGGACTAATGAAAAACTGTTTTTT.

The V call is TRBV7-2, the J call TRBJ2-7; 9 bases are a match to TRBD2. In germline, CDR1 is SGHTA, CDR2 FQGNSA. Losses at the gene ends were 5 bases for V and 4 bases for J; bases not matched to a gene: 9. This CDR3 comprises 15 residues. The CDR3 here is CASSPDGGRGYEQYF. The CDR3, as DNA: TGTGCCAGCAGCCCGGACGGCGGGAGGGGGTACGAGCAGTACTTC.

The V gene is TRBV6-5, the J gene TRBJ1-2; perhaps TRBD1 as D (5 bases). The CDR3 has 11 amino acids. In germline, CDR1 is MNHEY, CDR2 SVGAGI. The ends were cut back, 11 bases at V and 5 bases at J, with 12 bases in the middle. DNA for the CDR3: TGTGCCGGCCGGGGGTATTATGGCTACACCTTC. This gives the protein CAGRGYYGYTF.

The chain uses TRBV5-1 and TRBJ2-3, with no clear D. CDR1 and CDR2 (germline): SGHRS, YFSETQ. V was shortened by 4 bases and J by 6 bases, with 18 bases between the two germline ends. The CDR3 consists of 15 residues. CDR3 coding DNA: TGCGCCAGCAGCATGGACGGAGAACCACGGGATACGCAGTATTTT. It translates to CASSMDGEPRDTQYF. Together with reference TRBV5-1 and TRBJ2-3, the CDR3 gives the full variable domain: KAGVTQTPRYLIKTRGQQVTLSCSPISGHRSVSWYQQTPGQGLQFLFEYFSETQRNKGNFPGRFSGRQFSNSRSEMNVSTLELGDSALYLCASSMDGEPRDTQYFGPGTRLTVL.

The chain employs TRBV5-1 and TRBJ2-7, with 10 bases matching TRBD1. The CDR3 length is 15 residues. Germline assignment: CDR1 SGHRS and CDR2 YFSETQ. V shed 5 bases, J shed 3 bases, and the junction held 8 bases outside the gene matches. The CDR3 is CASSSGTGVIYEQYF. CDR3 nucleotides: TGCGCCAGCAGTTCCGGGACAGGGGTTATCTACGAGCAGTACTTC. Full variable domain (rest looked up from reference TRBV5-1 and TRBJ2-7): KAGVTQTPRYLIKTRGQQVTLSCSPISGHRSVSWYQQTPGQGLQFLFEYFSETQRNKGNFPGRFSGRQFSNSRSEMNVSTLELGDSALYLCASSSGTGVIYEQYFGPGTRLTVT.

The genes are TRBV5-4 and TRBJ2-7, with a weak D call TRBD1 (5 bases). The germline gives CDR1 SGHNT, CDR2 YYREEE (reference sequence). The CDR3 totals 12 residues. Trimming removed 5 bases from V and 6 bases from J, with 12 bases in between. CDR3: CASSYQGAEQYF. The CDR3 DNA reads TGTGCCAGCAGTTACCAGGGCGCCGAGCAGTACTTC.

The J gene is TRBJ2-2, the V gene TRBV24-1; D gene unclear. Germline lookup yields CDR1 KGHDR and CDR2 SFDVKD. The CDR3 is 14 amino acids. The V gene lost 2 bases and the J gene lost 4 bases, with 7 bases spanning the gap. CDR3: CATSDWTGTGELFF. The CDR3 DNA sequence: TGTGCCACCAGTGATTGGACGGGCACCGGGGAGCTGTTTTTT.

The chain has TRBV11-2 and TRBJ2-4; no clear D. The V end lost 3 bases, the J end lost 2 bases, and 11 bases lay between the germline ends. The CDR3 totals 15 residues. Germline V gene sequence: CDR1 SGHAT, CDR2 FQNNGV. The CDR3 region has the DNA TGTGCCAGCAGCTTGATTAGGGTAACCAAAAACATTCAGTACTTC. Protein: CASSLIRVTKNIQYF.

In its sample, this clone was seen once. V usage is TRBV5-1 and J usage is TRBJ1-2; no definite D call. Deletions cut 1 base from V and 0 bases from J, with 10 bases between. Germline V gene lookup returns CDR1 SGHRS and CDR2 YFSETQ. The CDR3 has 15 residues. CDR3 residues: CASSLQPEPNYGYTF. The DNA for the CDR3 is TGCGCCAGCAGCTTGCAGCCCGAACCTAACTATGGCTACACCTTC. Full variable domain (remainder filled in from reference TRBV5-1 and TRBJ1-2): KAGVTQTPRYLIKTRGQQVTLSCSPISGHRSVSWYQQTPGQGLQFLFEYFSETQRNKGNFPGRFSGRQFSNSRSEMNVSTLELGDSALYLCASSLQPEPNYGYTFGSGTRLTVV.

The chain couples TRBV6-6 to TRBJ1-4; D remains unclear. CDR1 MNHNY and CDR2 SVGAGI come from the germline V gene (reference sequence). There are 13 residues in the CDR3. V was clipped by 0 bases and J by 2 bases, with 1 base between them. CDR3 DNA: TGTGCCAGCAGTTACTCGACTAATGAAAAACTGTTTTTT. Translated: CASSYSTNEKLFF.

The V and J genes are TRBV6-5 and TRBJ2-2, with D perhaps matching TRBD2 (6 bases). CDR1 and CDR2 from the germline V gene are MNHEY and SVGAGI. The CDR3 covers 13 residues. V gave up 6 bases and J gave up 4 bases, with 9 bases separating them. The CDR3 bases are TGTGCCAGCAGCCGAGCGGGCACCGGGGAGCTGTTTTTT. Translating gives CASSRAGTGELFF.

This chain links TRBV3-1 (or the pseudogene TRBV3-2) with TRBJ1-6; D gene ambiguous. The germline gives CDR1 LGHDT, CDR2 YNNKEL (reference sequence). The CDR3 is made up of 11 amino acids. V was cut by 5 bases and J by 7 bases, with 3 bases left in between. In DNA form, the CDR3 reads TGTGCCAGCAGCTCGAATTCACCCCTCCACTTT. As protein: CASSSNSPLHF.

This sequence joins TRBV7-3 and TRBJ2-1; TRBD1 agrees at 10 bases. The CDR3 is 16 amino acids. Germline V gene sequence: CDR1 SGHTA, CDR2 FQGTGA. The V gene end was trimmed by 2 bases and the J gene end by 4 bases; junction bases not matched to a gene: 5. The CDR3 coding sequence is TGTGCCAGCAGCTTACTCCCGGACAGGGGGTACAATGAGCAGTTCTTC. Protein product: CASSLLPDRGYNEQFF.

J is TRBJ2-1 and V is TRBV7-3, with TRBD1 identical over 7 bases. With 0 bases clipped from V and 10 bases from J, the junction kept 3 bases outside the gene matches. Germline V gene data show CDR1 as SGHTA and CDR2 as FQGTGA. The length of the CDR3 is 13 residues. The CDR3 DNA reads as TGTGCCAGCAGCTTAACTAAGGACAGGGAGCAGTTCTTC. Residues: CASSLTKDREQFF.

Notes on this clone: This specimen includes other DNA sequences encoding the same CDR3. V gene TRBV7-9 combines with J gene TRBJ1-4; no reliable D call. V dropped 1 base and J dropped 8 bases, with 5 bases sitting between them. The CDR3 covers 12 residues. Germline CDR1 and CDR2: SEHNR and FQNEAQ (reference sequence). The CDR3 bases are TGTGCCAGCAGCTTAGGGCGAGAAAAACTGTTTTTT. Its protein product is CASSLGREKLFF.

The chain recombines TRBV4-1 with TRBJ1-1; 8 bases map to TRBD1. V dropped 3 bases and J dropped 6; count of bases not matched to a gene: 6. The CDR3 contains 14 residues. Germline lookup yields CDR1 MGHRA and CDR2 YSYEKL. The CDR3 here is CASSQDRARSEAFF. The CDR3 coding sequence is TGCGCCAGCAGCCAGGACAGGGCTAGATCTGAAGCTTTCTTT.

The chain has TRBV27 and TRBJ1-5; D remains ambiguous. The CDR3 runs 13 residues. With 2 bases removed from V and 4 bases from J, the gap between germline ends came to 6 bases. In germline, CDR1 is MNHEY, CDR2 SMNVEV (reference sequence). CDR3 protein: CASSLHGNQPQHF. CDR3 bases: TGTGCCAGCAGTTTACACGGTAATCAGCCCCAGCATTTT.

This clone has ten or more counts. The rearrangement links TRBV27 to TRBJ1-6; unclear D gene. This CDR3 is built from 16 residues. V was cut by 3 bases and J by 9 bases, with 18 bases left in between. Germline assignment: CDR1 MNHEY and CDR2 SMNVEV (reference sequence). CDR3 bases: TGTGCCAGCAGTTTGACCATGGACGGTTTAAGTTCACCCCTCCACTTT. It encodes CASSLTMDGLSSPLHF.

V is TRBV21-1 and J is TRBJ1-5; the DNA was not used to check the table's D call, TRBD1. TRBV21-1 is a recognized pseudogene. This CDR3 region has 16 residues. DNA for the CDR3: TGTGCCAGCAGCAAAGAGGGACAGGGGGCTCTTCAGCCCCAGCATTTT. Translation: CASSKEGQGALQPQHF.

The CDR3 loop reads CASSELDGLGREKLFF. In DNA, the CDR3 is TGTGCCAGCAGTGAACTGGACGGATTAGGGCGAGAAAAACTGTTTTTT. The chain employs TRBV6-1 and TRBJ1-4; the D is unclear. The CDR3 extends over 16 amino acids. Trimming stripped 2 bases from V and 8 bases from J, with 18 bases between. In germline, CDR1 is MNHNS, CDR2 SASEGT.

The CDR3 sequence is CASSVGPGDYEQYF. CDR3 sequence (DNA): TGTGCCAGCAGCGTGGGGCCGGGTGACTACGAGCAGTACTTC. The rearrangement uses TRBV7-3 and TRBJ2-7; possible D gene TRBD1, 5 bases. Looked up from germline, CDR1 is SGHTA and CDR2 is FQGTGA. V was shortened by 5 bases and J by 3 bases, with 14 bases between the two germline ends. This CDR3 region has 14 residues. The variable domain in full, with the rest retrieved from reference TRBV7-3 and TRBJ2-7, is GAGVSQTPSNKVTEKGKYVELRCDPISGHTALYWYRQSLGQGPEFLIYFQGTGAADDSGLPNDRFFAVRPEGSVSTLKIQRTERGDSAVYLCASSVGPGDYEQYFGPGTRLTVT.

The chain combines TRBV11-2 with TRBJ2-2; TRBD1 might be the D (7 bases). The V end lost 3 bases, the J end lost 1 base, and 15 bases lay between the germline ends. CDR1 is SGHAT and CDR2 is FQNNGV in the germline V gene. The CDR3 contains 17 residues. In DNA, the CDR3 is TGTGCCAGCAGCTTCGGGAGTCGGACAGGGAACACCGGGGAGCTGTTTTTT. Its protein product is CASSFGSRTGNTGELFF.

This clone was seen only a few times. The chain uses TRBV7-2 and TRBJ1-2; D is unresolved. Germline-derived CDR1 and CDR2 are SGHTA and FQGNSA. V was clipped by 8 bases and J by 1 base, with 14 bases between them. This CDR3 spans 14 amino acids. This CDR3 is CASGVMQVNYGYTF. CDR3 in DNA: TGTGCCAGCGGGGTTATGCAGGTTAACTATGGCTACACCTTC.

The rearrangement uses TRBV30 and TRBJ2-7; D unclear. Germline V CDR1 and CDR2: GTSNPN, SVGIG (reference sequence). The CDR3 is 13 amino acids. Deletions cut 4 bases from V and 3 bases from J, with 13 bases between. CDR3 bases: TGTGCCTGGACCCCGCGGCGTCTCTACGAGCAGTACTTC. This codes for CAWTPRRLYEQYF.

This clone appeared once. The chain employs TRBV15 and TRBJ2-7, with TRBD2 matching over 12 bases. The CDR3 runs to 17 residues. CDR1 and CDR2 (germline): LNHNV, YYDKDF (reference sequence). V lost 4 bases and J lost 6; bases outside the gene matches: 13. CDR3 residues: CATSKLERTSGIVEQYF. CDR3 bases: TGTGCCACCAGCAAACTAGAGAGGACTAGCGGGATAGTCGAGCAGTACTTC.

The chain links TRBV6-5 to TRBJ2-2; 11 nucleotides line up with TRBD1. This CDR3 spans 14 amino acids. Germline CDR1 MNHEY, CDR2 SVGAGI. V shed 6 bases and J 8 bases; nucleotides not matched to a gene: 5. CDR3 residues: CASSGQGASGELFF. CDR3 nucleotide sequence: TGTGCCAGCAGCGGACAGGGGGCGTCTGGGGAGCTGTTTTTT.

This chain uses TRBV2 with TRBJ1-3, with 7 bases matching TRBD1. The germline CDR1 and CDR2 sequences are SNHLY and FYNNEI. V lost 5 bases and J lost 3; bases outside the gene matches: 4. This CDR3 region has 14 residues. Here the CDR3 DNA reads TGTGCCAGCAGTCAGGGGGTTATTGGAAACACCATATATTTT. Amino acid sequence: CASSQGVIGNTIYF.

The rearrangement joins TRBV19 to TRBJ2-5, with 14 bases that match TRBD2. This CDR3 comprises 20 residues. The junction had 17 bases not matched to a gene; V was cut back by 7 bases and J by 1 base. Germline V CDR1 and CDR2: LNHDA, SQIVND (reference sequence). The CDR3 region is CASTRNGGTSGRGAQETQYF. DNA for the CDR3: TGTGCCAGTACCAGGAATGGGGGGACTAGCGGGAGAGGGGCCCAAGAGACCCAGTACTTC. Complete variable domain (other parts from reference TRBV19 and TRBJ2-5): DGGITQSPKYLFRKEGQNVTLSCEQNLNHDAMYWYRQDPGQGLRLIYYSQIVNDFQKGDIAEGYSVSREKKESFPLTVTSAQKNPTAFYLCASTRNGGTSGRGAQETQYFGPGTRLLVL.